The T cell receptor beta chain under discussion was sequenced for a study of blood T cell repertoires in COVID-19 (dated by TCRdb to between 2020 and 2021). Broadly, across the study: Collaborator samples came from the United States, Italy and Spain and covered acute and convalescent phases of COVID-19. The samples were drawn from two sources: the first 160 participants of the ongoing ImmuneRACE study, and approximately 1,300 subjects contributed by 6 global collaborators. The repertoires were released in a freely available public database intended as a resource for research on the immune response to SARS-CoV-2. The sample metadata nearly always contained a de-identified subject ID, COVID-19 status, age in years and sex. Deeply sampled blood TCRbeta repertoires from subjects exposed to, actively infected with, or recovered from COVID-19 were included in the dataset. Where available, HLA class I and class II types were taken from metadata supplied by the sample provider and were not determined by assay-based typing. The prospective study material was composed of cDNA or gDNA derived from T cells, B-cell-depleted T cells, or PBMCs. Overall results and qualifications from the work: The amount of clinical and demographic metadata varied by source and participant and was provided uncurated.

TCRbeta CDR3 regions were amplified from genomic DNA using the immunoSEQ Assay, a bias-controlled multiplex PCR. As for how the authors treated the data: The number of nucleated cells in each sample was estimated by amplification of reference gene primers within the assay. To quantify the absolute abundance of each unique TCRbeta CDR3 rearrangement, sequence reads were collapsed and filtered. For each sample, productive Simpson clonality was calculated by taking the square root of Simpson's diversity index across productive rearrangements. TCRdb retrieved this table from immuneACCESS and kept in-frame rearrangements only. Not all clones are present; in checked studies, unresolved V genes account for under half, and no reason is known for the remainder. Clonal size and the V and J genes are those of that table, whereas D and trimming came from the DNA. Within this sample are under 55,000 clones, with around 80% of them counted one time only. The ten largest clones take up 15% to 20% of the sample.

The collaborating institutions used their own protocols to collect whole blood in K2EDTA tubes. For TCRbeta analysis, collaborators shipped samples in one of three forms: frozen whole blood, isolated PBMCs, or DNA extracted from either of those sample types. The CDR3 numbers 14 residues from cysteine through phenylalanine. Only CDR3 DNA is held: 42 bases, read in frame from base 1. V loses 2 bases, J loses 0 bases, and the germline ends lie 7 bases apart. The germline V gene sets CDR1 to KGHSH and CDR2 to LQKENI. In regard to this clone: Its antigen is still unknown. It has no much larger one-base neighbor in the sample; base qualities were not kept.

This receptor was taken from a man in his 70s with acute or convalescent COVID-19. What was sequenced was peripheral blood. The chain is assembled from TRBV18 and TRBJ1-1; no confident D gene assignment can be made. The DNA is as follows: TGTGCCAGCTCACCAAATCAGTTGAACACTGAAGCTTTCTTT. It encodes CASSPNQLNTEAFF.